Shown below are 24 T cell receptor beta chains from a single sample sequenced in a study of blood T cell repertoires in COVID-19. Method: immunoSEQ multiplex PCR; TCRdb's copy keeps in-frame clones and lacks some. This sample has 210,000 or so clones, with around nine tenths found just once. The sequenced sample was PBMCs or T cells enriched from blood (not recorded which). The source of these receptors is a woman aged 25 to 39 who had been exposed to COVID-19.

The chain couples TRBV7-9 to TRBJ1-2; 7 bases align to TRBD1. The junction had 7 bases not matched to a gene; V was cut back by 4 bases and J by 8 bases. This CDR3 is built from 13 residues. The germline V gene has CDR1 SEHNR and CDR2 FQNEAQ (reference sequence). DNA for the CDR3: TGTGCCAGCAGCTCACTAACAGGGGACGGCTACACCTTC. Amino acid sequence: CASSSLTGDGYTF.

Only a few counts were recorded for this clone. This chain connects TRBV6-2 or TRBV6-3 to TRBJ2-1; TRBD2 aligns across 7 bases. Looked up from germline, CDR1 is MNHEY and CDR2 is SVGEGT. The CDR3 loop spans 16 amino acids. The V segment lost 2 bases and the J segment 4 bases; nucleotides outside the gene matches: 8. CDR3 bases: TGTGCCAGCAGTTACATAGGCGGGAGCGGGTACAATGAGCAGTTCTTC. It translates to CASSYIGGSGYNEQFF.

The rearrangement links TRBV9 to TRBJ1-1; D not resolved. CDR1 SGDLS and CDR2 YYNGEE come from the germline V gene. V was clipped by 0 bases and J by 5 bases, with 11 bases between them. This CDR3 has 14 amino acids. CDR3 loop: CASSVDDRRTEAFF. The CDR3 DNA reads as TGTGCCAGCAGCGTAGATGATAGGAGAACTGAAGCTTTCTTT.

This CDR3 is CASSPGGVYTIYF. The DNA of the CDR3 is TGTGCCAGCAGCCCGGGGGGGGTGTACACCATATATTTT. The V gene is TRBV7-2, the J gene TRBJ1-3, with a tentative D call TRBD1 (5 bases). Germline loops: CDR1 SGHTA, CDR2 FQGNSA. The CDR3 is made up of 13 amino acids. V gave up 5 bases and J gave up 8 bases, with 13 bases separating them.

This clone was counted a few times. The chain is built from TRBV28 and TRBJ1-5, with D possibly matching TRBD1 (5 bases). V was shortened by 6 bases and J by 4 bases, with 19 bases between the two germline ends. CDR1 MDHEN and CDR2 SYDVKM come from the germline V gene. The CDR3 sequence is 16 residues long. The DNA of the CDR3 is TGTGCCAGCAGCCACTTCCTCGGGTCAGGGAATCAGCCCCAGCATTTT. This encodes CASSHFLGSGNQPQHF.

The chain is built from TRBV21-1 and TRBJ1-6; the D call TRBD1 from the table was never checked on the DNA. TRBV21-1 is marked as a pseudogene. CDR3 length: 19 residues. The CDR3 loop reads CASPRGRGTVRTYNSPLHF. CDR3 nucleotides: TGTGCCAGCCCTCGTGGTAGGGGAACCGTACGGACCTATAATTCACCCCTCCACTTT.

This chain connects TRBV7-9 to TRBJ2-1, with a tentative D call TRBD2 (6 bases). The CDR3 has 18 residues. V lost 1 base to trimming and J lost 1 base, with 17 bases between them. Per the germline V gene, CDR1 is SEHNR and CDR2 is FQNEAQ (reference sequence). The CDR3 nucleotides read TGTGCCAGCAGCTTAGGGGAGGTATTGAGACAGTCCTACAATGAGCAGTTCTTC. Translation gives CASSLGEVLRQSYNEQFF.

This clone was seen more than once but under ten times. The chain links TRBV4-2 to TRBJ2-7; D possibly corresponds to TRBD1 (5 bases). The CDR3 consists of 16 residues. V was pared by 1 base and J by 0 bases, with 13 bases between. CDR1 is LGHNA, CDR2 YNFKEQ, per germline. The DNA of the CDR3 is TGTGCCAGCAGCCAAGTCGCAGGGCAGAGCTCCTACGAGCAGTACTTC. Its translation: CASSQVAGQSSYEQYF.

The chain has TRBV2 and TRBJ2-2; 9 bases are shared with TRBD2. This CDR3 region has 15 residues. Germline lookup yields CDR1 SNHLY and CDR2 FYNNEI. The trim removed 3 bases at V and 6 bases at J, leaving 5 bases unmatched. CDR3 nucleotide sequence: TGTGCCAGCAGTGATAGCGGGAGTCGGGCCGGGGAGCTGTTTTTT. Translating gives CASSDSGSRAGELFF.

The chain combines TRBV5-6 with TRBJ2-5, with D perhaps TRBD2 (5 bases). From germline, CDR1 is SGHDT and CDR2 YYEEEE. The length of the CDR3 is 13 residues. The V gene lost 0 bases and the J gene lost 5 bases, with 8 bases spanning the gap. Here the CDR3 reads CASSLAGVETQYF. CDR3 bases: TGTGCCAGCAGCTTGGCCGGGGTTGAGACCCAGTACTTC.

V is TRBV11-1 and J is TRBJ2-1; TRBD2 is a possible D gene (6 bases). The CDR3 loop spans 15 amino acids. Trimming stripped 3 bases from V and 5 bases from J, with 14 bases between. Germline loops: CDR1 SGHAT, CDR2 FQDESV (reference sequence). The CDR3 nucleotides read TGTGCCAGCAGCTTGACTAGGATTTATAACAATGAGCAGTTCTTC. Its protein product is CASSLTRIYNNEQFF.

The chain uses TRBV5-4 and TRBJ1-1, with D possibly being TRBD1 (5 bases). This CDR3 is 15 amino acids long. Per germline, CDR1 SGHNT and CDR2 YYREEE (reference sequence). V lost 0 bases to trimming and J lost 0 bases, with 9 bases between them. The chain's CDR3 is CASSLVQGMNTEAFF. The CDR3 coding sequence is TGTGCCAGCAGCTTGGTCCAGGGTATGAACACTGAAGCTTTCTTT.

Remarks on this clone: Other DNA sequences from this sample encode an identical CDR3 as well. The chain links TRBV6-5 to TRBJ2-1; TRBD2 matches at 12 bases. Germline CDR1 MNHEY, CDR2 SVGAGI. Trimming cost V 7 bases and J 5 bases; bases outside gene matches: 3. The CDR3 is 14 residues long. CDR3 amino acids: CASNGLAGNNEQFF. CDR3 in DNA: TGTGCCAGCAACGGACTAGCGGGGAACAATGAGCAGTTCTTC.

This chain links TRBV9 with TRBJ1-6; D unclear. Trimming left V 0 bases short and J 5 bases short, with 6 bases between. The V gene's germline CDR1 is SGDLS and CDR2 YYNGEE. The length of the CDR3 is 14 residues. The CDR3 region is CASSVESDNSPLHF. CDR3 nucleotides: TGTGCCAGCAGCGTAGAGTCAGATAATTCACCCCTCCACTTT.

Here the CDR3 DNA reads TGTGCCTGGACTGTCAGACAGGCCCGGGCTGGGAAACTGTTTTTT. Protein: CAWTVRQARAGKLFF. The chain uses TRBV30 and TRBJ1-4; the D gene is possibly TRBD1 (6 bases). CDR3 length: 15 amino acids. CDR1 and CDR2 from the germline V gene are GTSNPN and SVGIG (reference sequence). The ends were cut back, 4 bases at V and 11 bases at J, with 23 bases in the middle.

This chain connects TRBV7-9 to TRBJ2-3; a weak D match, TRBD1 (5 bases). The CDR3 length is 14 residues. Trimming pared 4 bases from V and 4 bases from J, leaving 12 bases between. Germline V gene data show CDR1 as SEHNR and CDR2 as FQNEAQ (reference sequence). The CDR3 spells CASSWQGAADTQYF. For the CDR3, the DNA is TGTGCCAGCAGCTGGCAGGGTGCCGCAGATACGCAGTATTTT. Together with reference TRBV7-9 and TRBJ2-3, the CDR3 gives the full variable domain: DTGVSQNPRHKITKRGQNVTFRCDPISEHNRLYWYRQTLGQGPEFLTYFQNEAQLEKSRLLSDRFSAERPKGSFSTLEIQRTEQGDSAMYLCASSWQGAADTQYFGPGTRLTVL.

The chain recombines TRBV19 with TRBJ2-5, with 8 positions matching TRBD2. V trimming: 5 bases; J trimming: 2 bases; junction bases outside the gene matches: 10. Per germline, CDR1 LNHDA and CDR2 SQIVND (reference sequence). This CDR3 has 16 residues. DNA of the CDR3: TGTGCCAGTAGTCCAACGGGACTAGAAAATCAAGAGACCCAGTACTTC. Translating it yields CASSPTGLENQETQYF. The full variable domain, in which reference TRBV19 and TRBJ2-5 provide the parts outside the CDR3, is DGGITQSPKYLFRKEGQNVTLSCEQNLNHDAMYWYRQDPGQGLRLIYYSQIVNDFQKGDIAEGYSVSREKKESFPLTVTSAQKNPTAFYLCASSPTGLENQETQYFGPGTRLLVL.

The CDR3 DNA reads TGCGCCAGCAGACCCACTACTAGAAACTACGAGCAGTACTTC. Its translation: CASRPTTRNYEQYF. The V gene is TRBV5-1, the J gene TRBJ2-7; possibly TRBD2 for D (5 bases). V lost 5 bases and J 3 bases, leaving 15 bases between the germline ends. There are 14 residues in the CDR3. Germline values: CDR1 SGHRS, CDR2 YFSETQ.

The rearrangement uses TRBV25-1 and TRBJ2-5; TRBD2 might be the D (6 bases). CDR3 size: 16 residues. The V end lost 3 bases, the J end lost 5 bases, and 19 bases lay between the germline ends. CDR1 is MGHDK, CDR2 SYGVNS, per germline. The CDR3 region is CASSEGGSRILETQYF. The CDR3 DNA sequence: TGTGCCAGCAGTGAGGGAGGCAGTCGGATCCTCGAGACCCAGTACTTC.

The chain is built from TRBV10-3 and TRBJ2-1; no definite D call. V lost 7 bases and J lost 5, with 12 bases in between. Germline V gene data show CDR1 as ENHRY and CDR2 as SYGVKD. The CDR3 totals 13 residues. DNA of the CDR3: TGTGCCATCAAGAGCCCAAATAACAATGAGCAGTTCTTC. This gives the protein CAIKSPNNNEQFF.

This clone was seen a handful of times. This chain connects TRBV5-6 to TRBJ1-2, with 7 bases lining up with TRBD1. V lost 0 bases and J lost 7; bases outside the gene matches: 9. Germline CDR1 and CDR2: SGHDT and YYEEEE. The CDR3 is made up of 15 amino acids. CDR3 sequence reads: CASSLAGRGLGGYTF. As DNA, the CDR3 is TGTGCCAGCAGCTTGGCCGGCAGGGGGTTAGGTGGCTACACCTTC.

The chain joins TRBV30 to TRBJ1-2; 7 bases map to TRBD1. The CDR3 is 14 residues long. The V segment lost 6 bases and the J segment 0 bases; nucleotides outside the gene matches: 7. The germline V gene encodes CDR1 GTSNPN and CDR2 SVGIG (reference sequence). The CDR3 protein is CACTGTVPNYGYTF. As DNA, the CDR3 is TGTGCCTGTACCGGGACAGTCCCTAACTATGGCTACACCTTC.

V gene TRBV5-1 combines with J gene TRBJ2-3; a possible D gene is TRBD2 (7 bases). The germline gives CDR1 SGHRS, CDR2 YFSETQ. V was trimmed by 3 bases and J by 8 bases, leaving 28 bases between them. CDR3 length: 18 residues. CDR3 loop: CASSSGGAGLLSVGTQYF. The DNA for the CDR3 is TGCGCCAGCAGCTCTGGGGGGGCAGGGCTCCTATCGGTGGGTACGCAGTATTTT. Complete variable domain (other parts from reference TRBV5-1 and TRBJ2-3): KAGVTQTPRYLIKTRGQQVTLSCSPISGHRSVSWYQQTPGQGLQFLFEYFSETQRNKGNFPGRFSGRQFSNSRSEMNVSTLELGDSALYLCASSSGGAGLLSVGTQYFGPGTRLTVL.

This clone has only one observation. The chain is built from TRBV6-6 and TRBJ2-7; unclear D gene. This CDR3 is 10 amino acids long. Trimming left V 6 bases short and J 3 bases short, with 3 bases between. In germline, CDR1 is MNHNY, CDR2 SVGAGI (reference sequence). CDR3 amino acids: CASRRYEQYF. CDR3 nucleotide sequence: TGTGCCAGCAGGCGCTACGAGCAGTACTTC.